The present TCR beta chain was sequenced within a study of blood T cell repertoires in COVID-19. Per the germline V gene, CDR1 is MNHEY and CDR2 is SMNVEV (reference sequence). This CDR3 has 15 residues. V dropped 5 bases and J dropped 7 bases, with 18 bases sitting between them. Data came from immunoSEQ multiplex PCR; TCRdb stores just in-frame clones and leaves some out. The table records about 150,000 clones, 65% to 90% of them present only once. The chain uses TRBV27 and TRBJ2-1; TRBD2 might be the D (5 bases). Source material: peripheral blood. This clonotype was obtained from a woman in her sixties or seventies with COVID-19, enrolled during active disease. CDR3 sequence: CASSKTREIVNEQFF. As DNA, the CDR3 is TGTGCCAGCAGTAAGACGAGGGAGATAGTTAATGAGCAGTTCTTC.